These 13 T cell receptor beta chains were sequenced from one sample in a study of graft-versus-host responses after intestinal transplantation. The data were produced by immunoSEQ multiplex PCR, yet TCRdb's version contains in-frame clones alone and is incomplete. The table records about 110,000 clones, approximately 90% of them present only once. Their recognized antigens are unknown. The sequencing here drew on unstimulated CD4+ T cells sorted from spleen or lymph node cells, taken before transplant. Receptor source: a human donor who was the organ donor for an intestinal transplant.

In its sample, this clone was seen once. The gene calls are TRBV7-2 and TRBJ2-7; D is unresolved. Trimming stripped 4 bases from V and 2 bases from J, with 12 bases between. The germline V gene encodes CDR1 SGHTA and CDR2 FQGNSA. The CDR3 has 14 amino acids. The CDR3 DNA is TGTGCCAGCAGCTCCTCGGAAGGTCCCTACGAGCAGTACTTC. Translated, it gives CASSSSEGPYEQYF.

This sequence joins TRBV27 and TRBJ2-1, with TRBD2 matching over 11 bases. The germline V gene encodes CDR1 MNHEY and CDR2 SMNVEV (reference sequence). The junction had 18 bases not matched to a gene; V was cut back by 4 bases and J by 10 bases. This CDR3 region has 18 residues. The CDR3 protein is CASSSRLAGGARPMEQFF. The CDR3 region has the DNA TGTGCCAGCAGTTCGCGTTTAGCGGGAGGGGCCCGTCCGATGGAGCAGTTCTTC.

This chain joins TRBV11-3 and TRBJ2-1, with TRBD2 matching over 15 bases. The CDR3 is 19 residues long. Trimming cost V 1 base and J 7 bases; bases outside gene matches: 11. Germline V CDR1 and CDR2: SGHNT, YENEEA. The CDR3: CASSLAGTSGGHSGNEQFF. The CDR3 nucleotides are TGTGCCAGCAGCTTAGCCGGGACTAGCGGGGGGCATTCTGGGAATGAGCAGTTCTTC.

V is TRBV9 and J is TRBJ2-7; D not resolved. This CDR3 has 14 residues. Germline CDR1 is SGDLS and CDR2 is YYNGEE. V was shortened by 0 bases and J by 1 base, with 8 bases between the two germline ends. CDR3 region: CASSVVPESYEQYF. In DNA, the CDR3 is TGTGCCAGCAGCGTAGTCCCCGAATCCTACGAGCAGTACTTC.

The table lists this clone with a few counts. The chain combines TRBV6-6 with TRBJ1-4; perhaps TRBD1 as D (6 bases). CDR3 length: 15 residues. CDR1 is MNHNY, CDR2 SVGAGI, per germline (reference sequence). Deletions cut 5 bases from V and 6 bases from J, with 16 bases between. CDR3 region: CASSNLQGGYEKLFF. CDR3 sequence (DNA): TGTGCCAGCAGTAACCTACAGGGAGGATATGAAAAACTGTTTTTT.

The chain employs TRBV10-1 and TRBJ2-1; 10 nucleotides agree with TRBD2. There are 15 residues in the CDR3. Looked up from germline, CDR1 is WNHNN and CDR2 is SYGVQD (reference sequence). V shed 5 bases and J 8 bases; nucleotides not matched to a gene: 9. CDR3 nucleotides: TGCGCCAGCAGTCCGAGCGGGGGGGCCTCTCATGAGCAGTTCTTC. Translating it yields CASSPSGGASHEQFF.

The chain links TRBV5-5 to TRBJ1-3; D ambiguous. Germline CDR1 reads SGHKS; CDR2 reads YYEKEE (reference sequence). This CDR3 spans 16 amino acids. Trimming took off 1 base at V and 0 bases at J, with 11 bases between the two ends. The CDR3 coding sequence is TGTGCCAGCAGCTTGATTCAGGCGAACTCTGGAAACACCATATATTTT. Encoded protein: CASSLIQANSGNTIYF. Combining the CDR3 with reference TRBV5-5 and TRBJ1-3 gives the whole variable domain DAGVTQSPTHLIKTRGQQVTLRCSPISGHKSVSWYQQVLGQGPQFIFQYYEKEERGRGNFPDRFSARQFPNYSSELNVNALLLGDSALYLCASSLIQANSGNTIYFGEGSWLTVV.

The V gene is TRBV5-1, the J gene TRBJ2-1; the match to TRBD2 covers 8 bases. The V gene end was trimmed by 3 bases and the J gene end by 8 bases; junction bases not matched to a gene: 7. In germline, CDR1 is SGHRS, CDR2 YFSETQ. This CDR3 contains 14 residues. CDR3 DNA: TGCGCCAGCAGCTCCGGACTAGCCCCTCATGAGCAGTTCTTC. Its translation is CASSSGLAPHEQFF.

In its sample, this clone was seen a few times. The rearrangement uses TRBV10-3 and TRBJ2-7; D might be TRBD1 (6 bases). The CDR3 runs 14 residues. V was trimmed by 0 bases and J by 4 bases, leaving 10 bases between them. Per the germline V gene, CDR1 is ENHRY and CDR2 is SYGVKD. The CDR3 nucleotides are TGTGCCATCAGTGAGTCCAGGGGCGAGTACGAGCAGTACTTC. Protein product: CAISESRGEYEQYF.

The chain combines TRBV5-1 with TRBJ1-1; TRBD1 matches at 7 bases. The CDR3 is 15 residues long. The germline V gene encodes CDR1 SGHRS and CDR2 YFSETQ. The J segment lost 0 bases and the V segment lost 5 bases, leaving 7 bases of the junction unmatched. The CDR3 loop is CASSFYDRVNTEAFF. The CDR3, as DNA: TGCGCCAGCAGTTTTTATGACAGGGTGAACACTGAAGCTTTCTTT.

The chain couples TRBV18 to TRBJ1-5, with no clear D. Trimming shortened V by 0 bases and J by 6 bases, and 9 bases separated the two germline ends. This CDR3 has 14 amino acids. Germline-derived CDR1 and CDR2 are KGHSH and LQKENI. The CDR3 region is CASSPPPGSQPQHF. CDR3 nucleotides: TGTGCCAGCTCACCACCGCCCGGTAGTCAGCCCCAGCATTTT.

CDR3 sequence reads: CASRRDSYEQYF. CDR3 in DNA: TGTGCCAGCAGGCGGGACTCCTACGAGCAGTACTTC. This sequence joins TRBV6-6 and TRBJ2-7; D is possibly TRBD2 (6 bases). V lost 6 bases, J lost 0 bases, and 6 bases lay in between. Germline CDR1 and CDR2: MNHNY and SVGAGI (reference sequence). CDR3 length: 12 residues.

This chain connects TRBV19 to TRBJ2-5; TRBD2 matches at 9 bases. Gene TRBJ2-7 matches the end of the DNA better, so the J call may be wrong. The CDR3 totals 17 residues. The V gene's germline CDR1 is LNHDA and CDR2 SQIVND (reference sequence). DNA for the CDR3: TGTGCCAGTAGTATAGAATCTAGCGGGATAGGTTGGTACGAGCAGTACTTC. It yields the protein CASSIESSGIGWYEQYF.